Below are 32 T cell receptor beta chains sequenced from a single sample in a study of cytomegalovirus exposure and HLA in healthy donors. This table comes from immunoSEQ multiplex PCR, and its TCRdb copy is limited to in-frame clones, with some not included. The sample yields 250,000 to 350,000 clones, over 75% seen once. The sequenced sample was PBMCs. The receptors were sampled from a man between 25 and 39 years old in good health and CMV-seronegative.

This sequence joins TRBV2 and TRBJ2-2, with 7 bases fitting TRBD1. The CDR3 extends over 17 amino acids. V dropped 7 bases and J dropped 7; count of bases not matched to a gene: 18. Germline-derived CDR1 and CDR2 are SNHLY and FYNNEI. The CDR3 here is CASNPWEAGGRFGELFF. CDR3 DNA: TGTGCCAGCAATCCCTGGGAAGCAGGGGGAAGGTTCGGGGAGCTGTTTTTT.

The chain recombines TRBV5-1 with TRBJ1-2; D ambiguous. Trimming cost V 2 bases and J 6 bases, with 8 bases left between them. The germline CDR1 and CDR2 sequences are SGHRS and YFSETQ. This CDR3 contains 12 residues. The CDR3 is CASSFGEHGYTF. CDR3 DNA: TGCGCCAGCAGCTTCGGTGAGCATGGCTACACCTTC.

This rearrangement joins TRBV6-5 to TRBJ1-1; D may be TRBD1 (5 bases). The CDR3 extends over 13 amino acids. V dropped 7 bases and J dropped 6 bases, with 15 bases sitting between them. In germline, CDR1 is MNHEY, CDR2 SVGAGI. The CDR3, as DNA: TGTGCCAGCACCAACCCCGTCAGGGCTGAAGCTTTCTTT. Its translation: CASTNPVRAEAFF.

This chain uses TRBV10-2 with TRBJ1-1; D ambiguous. CDR1 and CDR2 (germline): WSHSY, SAAADI. V was trimmed by 6 bases and J by 8 bases, leaving 16 bases between them. CDR3 size: 13 residues. The CDR3 DNA follows: TGCGCCAGCAGCCCCGTGGTCGCGTCCGAAGCTTTCTTT. Protein sequence: CASSPVVASEAFF.

The chain uses TRBV30 and TRBJ1-1; perhaps TRBD1 as D (5 bases). Trimming shortened V by 0 bases and J by 1 base, and 6 bases separated the two germline ends. This CDR3 has 13 residues. In germline, CDR1 is GTSNPN, CDR2 SVGIG (reference sequence). CDR3 sequence (DNA): TGTGCCTGGAGTGTAGGGGCGAACACTGAAGCTTTCTTT. Translated, it gives CAWSVGANTEAFF.

This chain connects TRBV5-6 to TRBJ2-1; D perhaps matches TRBD2 (5 bases). Trimming shortened V by 6 bases and J by 6 bases, and 13 bases separated the two germline ends. Germline CDR1 SGHDT, CDR2 YYEEEE. This CDR3 has 13 residues. CDR3 sequence (DNA): TGTGCCAGCACCCTAGGGAGCCCCAATGAGCAGTTCTTC. Amino acids: CASTLGSPNEQFF. The variable domain in full, with the rest retrieved from reference TRBV5-6 and TRBJ2-1, is DAGVTQSPTHLIKTRGQQVTLRCSPKSGHDTVSWYQQALGQGPQFIFQYYEEEERQRGNFPDRFSGHQFPNYSSELNVNALLLGDSALYLCASTLGSPNEQFFGPGTRLTVL.

This clone has a single count. The chain uses TRBV11-2 and TRBJ1-6; D remains ambiguous. Germline V gene lookup returns CDR1 SGHAT and CDR2 FQNNGV. CDR3 length equals 15 residues. Trimming removed 5 bases at V and 7 bases at J, with 15 bases between. Written as DNA, the CDR3 is TGTGCCAGCAGCCTCCGGGGAGCATTCAATTCACCCCTCCACTTT. Amino acid sequence: CASSLRGAFNSPLHF.

This sequence joins TRBV10-1 and TRBJ2-5; 8 nucleotides line up with TRBD1. The CDR3 consists of 13 residues. Trimming removed 4 bases from V and 5 bases from J; junction bases left unmatched: 3. Germline V lookup: CDR1 WNHNN, CDR2 SYGVQD (reference sequence). DNA of the CDR3: TGCGCCAGCAGTGCGACAGGGGAGGAGACCCAGTACTTC. Protein product: CASSATGEETQYF.

In this sample, this clone turned up once. The chain combines TRBV5-1 with TRBJ2-1; D gene ambiguous. Germline V gene lookup returns CDR1 SGHRS and CDR2 YFSETQ. The CDR3 totals 16 residues. V dropped 0 bases and J dropped 3 bases, with 13 bases sitting between them. The chain's CDR3 is CASSLGGGAGYNEQFF. Here the CDR3 DNA reads TGCGCCAGCAGCTTGGGAGGCGGAGCTGGCTACAATGAGCAGTTCTTC.

As DNA, the CDR3 is TGTGCCAGCAGCGTAGGGGACAGCGTAACCTACGAGCAGTACTTC. It specifies CASSVGDSVTYEQYF. V usage is TRBV9 and J usage is TRBJ2-7, with 7 bases fitting TRBD1. The germline V gene encodes CDR1 SGDLS and CDR2 YYNGEE. The CDR3 spans 15 residues. V was pared by 0 bases and J by 2 bases, with 5 bases of the junction left unmatched.

The chain carries TRBV14 and TRBJ2-6; 8 bases are a match to TRBD1. The CDR3 covers 17 residues. CDR1 is SGHDN, CDR2 FVKESK, per germline. The V segment lost 4 bases and the J segment 0 bases; nucleotides outside the gene matches: 5. The CDR3 nucleotides read TGTGCCAGCAGCCCCAGGGGGCCTGGCTCTGGGGCCAACGTCCTGACTTTC. Translating it yields CASSPRGPGSGANVLTF.

This rearrangement joins TRBV21-1 to TRBJ2-3; TRBD1 is taken as the D call from the table, unchecked against the DNA. TRBV21-1 corresponds to a pseudogene. This CDR3 contains 15 residues. CDR3 sequence (DNA): TGTGCCAGCAGCAAAGCGAGGACAGGGACAGATACGCAGTATTTT. Protein product: CASSKARTGTDTQYF.

This clone was recorded only once. V and J are TRBV6-6 and TRBJ2-1, with TRBD2 matching 10 bases. From germline, CDR1 is MNHNY and CDR2 SVGAGI (reference sequence). This CDR3 is 14 amino acids long. The trim removed 5 bases at V and 8 bases at J, leaving 6 bases unmatched. The CDR3 nucleotides are TGTGCCAGCAGTATAATAGCGGGGGGCCATGAGCAGTTCTTC. This encodes CASSIIAGGHEQFF.

A few counts support this clone. The chain uses TRBV13 and TRBJ2-2, with a tentative D call TRBD2 (6 bases). Trimming stripped 0 bases from V and 4 bases from J, with 6 bases between. CDR1 is PRHDT and CDR2 is FYEKMQ in the germline V gene (reference sequence). CDR3 length: 14 amino acids. CDR3 residues: CASSLGLATGELFF. The CDR3 DNA reads TGTGCCAGCAGCTTAGGACTAGCCACCGGGGAGCTGTTTTTT.

The V gene is TRBV5-6, the J gene TRBJ2-3; 12 bases fit TRBD1. The V and J ends lost 4 bases and 3 bases, in that order; junction bases with no gene match: 6. The CDR3 length is 16 residues. Germline-derived CDR1 and CDR2 are SGHDT and YYEEEE. This CDR3 is CASSPGTGGATDTQYF. The CDR3, as DNA: TGTGCCAGCAGCCCAGGGACAGGGGGCGCAACAGATACGCAGTATTTT.

The chain employs TRBV11-2 and TRBJ1-1; tentatively, D is TRBD1 (6 bases). Germline CDR1 reads SGHAT; CDR2 reads FQNNGV. Trimming left V 0 bases short and J 1 base short, with 12 bases between. CDR3 length: 16 amino acids. The CDR3 spells CASSLDLGAGNTEAFF. CDR3 sequence (DNA): TGTGCCAGCAGCTTAGATCTGGGGGCGGGGAACACTGAAGCTTTCTTT. Based on the CDR3 plus reference TRBV11-2 and TRBJ1-1, the full variable domain is EAGVAQSPRYKIIEKRQSVAFWCNPISGHATLYWYQQILGQGPKLLIQFQNNGVVDDSQLPKDRFSAERLKGVDSTLKIQPAKLEDSAVYLCASSLDLGAGNTEAFFGQGTRLTVV.

This sequence joins TRBV18 and TRBJ1-1, with D hard to call. V was cut by 2 bases and J by 5 bases, with 15 bases left in between. Per the germline V gene, CDR1 is KGHSH and CDR2 is LQKENI. The CDR3 has 15 residues. The CDR3 nucleotides read TGTGCCAGCTCACCAGAGGCGGGGAGGCGGACTGAAGCTTTCTTT. Its translation: CASSPEAGRRTEAFF. The whole variable domain, remainder taken from reference TRBV18 and TRBJ1-1, is NAGVMQNPRHLVRRRGQEARLRCSPMKGHSHVYWYRQLPEEGLKFMVYLQKENIIDESGMPKERFSAEFPKEGPSILRIQQVVRGDSAAYFCASSPEAGRRTEAFFGQGTRLTVV.

V gene TRBV9 combines with J gene TRBJ2-3, with TRBD2 as a possible D gene (5 bases). This CDR3 contains 16 residues. The germline gives CDR1 SGDLS, CDR2 YYNGEE. V lost 4 bases, J lost 0 bases, and 15 bases lay in between. CDR3 bases: TGTGCCAGCAGCTTCGGGGTGTTGACTAGCACAGATACGCAGTATTTT. This sequence encodes CASSFGVLTSTDTQYF.

This clone came up once. The V gene is TRBV6-1, the J gene TRBJ2-1; D gene unclear. The CDR3 covers 15 residues. The V gene lost 7 bases and the J gene lost 0 bases, with 13 bases spanning the gap. Germline CDR1 reads MNHNS; CDR2 reads SASEGT. The DNA for the CDR3 is TGTGCCAGCATCCCGGTCCAAAGCTCCTACAATGAGCAGTTCTTC. Protein: CASIPVQSSYNEQFF.

This chain uses TRBV18 with TRBJ1-2, with D perhaps TRBD1 (5 bases). V lost 3 bases and J 4 bases, leaving 12 bases between the germline ends. The CDR3 consists of 14 residues. Germline CDR1 KGHSH, CDR2 LQKENI. The CDR3 sequence: CASSPPQGLYGYTF. CDR3 bases: TGTGCCAGCTCACCTCCTCAGGGACTCTATGGCTACACCTTC.

The rearrangement joins TRBV5-1 to TRBJ2-3, with D perhaps matching TRBD2 (6 bases). CDR1 SGHRS and CDR2 YFSETQ come from the germline V gene. V lost 4 bases and J lost 0, with 9 bases in between. This CDR3 region has 14 residues. In nucleotides, the CDR3 is TGCGCCAGCAGCGCTAGCGTTAGCACAGATACGCAGTATTTT. This sequence encodes CASSASVSTDTQYF. Looking up the rest from reference TRBV5-1 and TRBJ2-3 gives the full variable domain: KAGVTQTPRYLIKTRGQQVTLSCSPISGHRSVSWYQQTPGQGLQFLFEYFSETQRNKGNFPGRFSGRQFSNSRSEMNVSTLELGDSALYLCASSASVSTDTQYFGPGTRLTVL.

This chain links TRBV9 with TRBJ1-5; D is perhaps TRBD1 (5 bases). Trimming left V 3 bases short and J 3 bases short, with 13 bases between. This CDR3 contains 15 residues. The germline V gene encodes CDR1 SGDLS and CDR2 YYNGEE. CDR3 sequence: CASSEGRGDNQPQHF. The CDR3 region has the DNA TGTGCCAGCAGCGAGGGGAGGGGAGACAATCAGCCCCAGCATTTT. The full variable domain, in which reference TRBV9 and TRBJ1-5 provide the parts outside the CDR3, is DSGVTQTPKHLITATGQRVTLRCSPRSGDLSVYWYQQSLDQGLQFLIQYYNGEERAKGNILERFSAQQFPDLHSELNLSSLELGDSALYFCASSEGRGDNQPQHFGDGTRLSIL.

CDR3: CASSLAVAGGGDTQYF. The CDR3 coding sequence is TGTGCCAGCAGCTTGGCGGTAGCGGGGGGAGGGGATACGCAGTATTTT. The chain has TRBV5-4 and TRBJ2-3; 10 nucleotides align to TRBD2. Trimming took 0 bases from V and 6 from J; bases not matched to a gene: 7. The CDR3 loop spans 16 amino acids. The V gene's germline CDR1 is SGHNT and CDR2 YYREEE (reference sequence).

This rearrangement joins TRBV4-1 to TRBJ1-2; possibly TRBD1 for D (6 bases). The CDR3 is made up of 16 amino acids. Germline values: CDR1 MGHRA, CDR2 YSYEKL. Trimming took 2 bases from V and 0 from J, leaving 13 bases between them. The CDR3 nucleotides read TGCGCCAGCAGCCAAAGAGAGACAGGTACTAACTATGGCTACACCTTC. Translation gives CASSQRETGTNYGYTF.

J is TRBJ2-5 and V is TRBV27; D is unclear. Deletions cut 5 bases from V and 7 bases from J, with 17 bases between. The CDR3 covers 14 residues. Per the germline V gene, CDR1 is MNHEY and CDR2 is SMNVEV (reference sequence). The CDR3 is CASSPLVLSGTQYF. The CDR3 DNA reads TGTGCCAGCAGTCCTCTGGTTCTCTCAGGGACCCAGTACTTC.

CDR3 protein: CASSPGDYSNQPQHF. CDR3 DNA: TGCGCCAGCAGTCCGGGAGATTATAGCAATCAGCCCCAGCATTTT. This chain connects TRBV5-1 to TRBJ1-5; D remains unclear. CDR3 length: 15 amino acids. Between the trimmed V and J ends, which lost 5 bases and 0 bases, there was a span of 12 bases. The germline V gene encodes CDR1 SGHRS and CDR2 YFSETQ.

The chain has TRBV29-1 and TRBJ1-2; 11 nucleotides line up with TRBD1. Trimming took 6 bases from V and 7 from J; bases not matched to a gene: 7. CDR1 is SQVTM and CDR2 is ANQGSEA in the germline V gene. This CDR3 has 13 residues. The CDR3 is CSVEDRGPGGYTF. For the CDR3, the DNA is TGCAGCGTGGAGGACAGGGGGCCTGGTGGCTACACCTTC.

The rearrangement uses TRBV7-9 and TRBJ2-1; D is perhaps TRBD2 (6 bases). The germline V and J ends were trimmed by 3 bases and 4 bases, with 13 bases remaining between them. This CDR3 region has 15 residues. The germline gives CDR1 SEHNR, CDR2 FQNEAQ (reference sequence). CDR3 bases: TGTGCCAGCAGCTTTGCGGGGTCAACATACAATGAGCAGTTCTTC. It specifies CASSFAGSTYNEQFF.

The rearrangement links TRBV19 to TRBJ1-2, with no clear D. This CDR3 spans 13 amino acids. Trimming removed 10 bases from V and 6 bases from J, with 18 bases in between. Germline-derived CDR1 and CDR2 are LNHDA and SQIVND (reference sequence). Here the CDR3 reads CATSLLVSDGYTF. In DNA, the CDR3 is TGTGCCACATCCCTACTGGTTAGTGATGGCTACACCTTC.

The chain is built from TRBV7-9 and TRBJ1-2; 7 bases line up with TRBD1. The V and J ends lost 4 bases and 4 bases, in that order; junction bases with no gene match: 12. The CDR3 has 16 amino acids. Germline V gives CDR1 SEHNR, CDR2 FQNEAQ (reference sequence). The CDR3 DNA is TGTGCCAGCAGCTCCTGGGACAGAAACGTTCGCTATGGCTACACCTTC. Translated, it gives CASSSWDRNVRYGYTF.

This clone was observed a single time. This chain connects TRBV9 to TRBJ1-3, with 11 bases matching TRBD1. The trim removed 2 bases at V and 3 bases at J, leaving 13 bases unmatched. The CDR3 runs to 19 residues. Germline V gives CDR1 SGDLS, CDR2 YYNGEE. CDR3 residues: CASSVVPVGQGAGGNTIYF. For the CDR3, the DNA is TGTGCCAGCAGCGTTGTTCCTGTAGGACAGGGGGCGGGTGGAAACACCATATATTTT. The variable domain in full, completed from reference TRBV9 and TRBJ1-3, reads DSGVTQTPKHLITATGQRVTLRCSPRSGDLSVYWYQQSLDQGLQFLIQYYNGEERAKGNILERFSAQQFPDLHSELNLSSLELGDSALYFCASSVVPVGQGAGGNTIYFGEGSWLTVV.

The chain links TRBV27 to TRBJ2-1; unclear D gene. Trimming left V 2 bases short and J 2 bases short, with 7 bases between. This CDR3 is 14 amino acids long. From germline, CDR1 is MNHEY and CDR2 SMNVEV (reference sequence). The DNA of the CDR3 is TGTGCCAGCAGTTTACAACTACCCTACAATGAGCAGTTCTTC. Translation: CASSLQLPYNEQFF.